This TCR beta chain was captured by sequencing in a study of T cell responses to AZD1222 COVID-19 vaccine. Method: immunoSEQ multiplex PCR; TCRdb's copy keeps in-frame clones and lacks some. Among 40,000 to 45,000 clones listed, 83% were seen once. V lost 3 bases, J lost 10 bases, and 27 bases lay in between. Germline-derived CDR1 and CDR2 are MNHEY and SMNVEV (reference sequence). This CDR3 contains 17 residues. With regard to this clone: The antigen remains unidentified.

Overall study findings and caveats: White British donors predominated, females outnumbered males, and clonal diversity was possibly underestimated. Two AZD1222 administrations were followed by greater Spike-specific TCR breadth and depth.

This clonotype originated in an adult in good health. The source material was peripheral blood, sampled on day 0 of AZD1222 vaccination. The chain has TRBV27 and TRBJ1-2; tentatively, D is TRBD1 (6 bases). The CDR3 DNA reads as TGTGCCAGCAGTTTTCACTCGGGGGCAAACGCACCAACTTCCTACACCTTC. This sequence encodes CASSFHSGANAPTSYTF.